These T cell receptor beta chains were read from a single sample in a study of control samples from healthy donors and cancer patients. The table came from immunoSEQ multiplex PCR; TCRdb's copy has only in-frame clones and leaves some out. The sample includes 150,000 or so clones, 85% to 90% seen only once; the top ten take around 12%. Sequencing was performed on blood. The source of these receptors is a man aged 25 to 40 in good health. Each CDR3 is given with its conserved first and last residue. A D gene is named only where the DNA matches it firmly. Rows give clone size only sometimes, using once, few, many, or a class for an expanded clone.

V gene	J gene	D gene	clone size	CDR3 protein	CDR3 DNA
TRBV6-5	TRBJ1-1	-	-	CASCRGGANEAFF	TGTGCCAGCTGTAGGGGGGGCGCAAATGAAGCTTTCTTT
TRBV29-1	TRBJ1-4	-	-	CSVALGGTRGNEKLFF	TGCAGCGTTGCCCTGGGAGGGACGCGGGGGAATGAAAAACTGTTTTTT
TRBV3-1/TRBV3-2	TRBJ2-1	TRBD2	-	CASSHGLAGEQFF	TGTGCCAGCAGCCACGGACTAGCGGGTGAGCAGTTCTTC
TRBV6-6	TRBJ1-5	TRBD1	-	CASSDREGNQPQHF	TGTGCCAGCAGCGACAGGGAGGGCAATCAGCCCCAGCATTTT
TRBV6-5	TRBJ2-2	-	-	CASRDDRPTGELFF	TGTGCCAGCAGGGATGACAGGCCCACCGGGGAGCTGTTTTTT
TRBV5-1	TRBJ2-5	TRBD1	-	CASSLGTVQETQYF	TGCGCCAGCAGCCTAGGGACAGTTCAAGAGACCCAGTACTTC
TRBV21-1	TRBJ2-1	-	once	CASNLCKGLNEQFF	TGTGCCAGCAACCTATGCAAGGGGCTCAATGAGCAGTTCTTC
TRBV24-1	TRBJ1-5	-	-	CATSGGGLNQPQHF	TGTGCCACCAGTGGGGGAGGCCTCAATCAGCCCCAGCATTTT
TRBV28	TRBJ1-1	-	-	CASSLTGDILSSFF	TGTGCCAGCAGTTTGACGGGAGACATCTTGTCTAGTTTCTTT
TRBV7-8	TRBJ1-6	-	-	CASRFTVPNSPLHF	TGTGCCAGTCGGTTTACAGTTCCTAATTCACCCCTCCACTTT
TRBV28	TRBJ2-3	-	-	CASRRGTSTDTQYF	TGTGCCAGCCGTCGGGGGACTAGCACAGATACGCAGTATTTT
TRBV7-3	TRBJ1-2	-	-	CASSASDRPFYGYTF	TGTGCTAGCAGCGCGTCGGACAGACCCTTCTATGGCTACACCTTC
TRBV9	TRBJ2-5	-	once	CASGAAGYQETQYF	TGTGCCAGCGGGGCGGCGGGGTACCAAGAGACCCAGTACTTC
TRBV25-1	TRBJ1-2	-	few	CASSEYPDGYTF	TGTGCCAGCAGTGAATACCCGGATGGCTACACCTTC
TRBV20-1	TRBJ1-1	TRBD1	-	CSALRQGKAFF	TGCAGTGCTCTACGACAGGGGAAAGCTTTCTTT
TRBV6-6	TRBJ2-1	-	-	CASSLGAYSYNEQFF	TGTGCCAGCTCTTTGGGGGCATACTCCTACAATGAGCAGTTCTTC
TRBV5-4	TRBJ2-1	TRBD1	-	CASSNGQGGGNEQFF	TGTGCCAGCAGTAATGGACAGGGTGGGGGCAATGAGCAGTTCTTC
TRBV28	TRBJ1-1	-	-	CASRTANTEAFF	TGTGCCAGCCGGACGGCGAACACTGAAGCTTTCTTT
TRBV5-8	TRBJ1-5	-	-	CASIPSVTGRSSNQPQHF	TGTGCCAGCATCCCCTCGGTCACAGGGAGGTCATCCAATCAGCCCCAGCATTTT
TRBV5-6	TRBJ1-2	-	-	CASSWGSANYGYTF	TGTGCCAGCAGCTGGGGCTCAGCTAACTATGGCTACACCTTC